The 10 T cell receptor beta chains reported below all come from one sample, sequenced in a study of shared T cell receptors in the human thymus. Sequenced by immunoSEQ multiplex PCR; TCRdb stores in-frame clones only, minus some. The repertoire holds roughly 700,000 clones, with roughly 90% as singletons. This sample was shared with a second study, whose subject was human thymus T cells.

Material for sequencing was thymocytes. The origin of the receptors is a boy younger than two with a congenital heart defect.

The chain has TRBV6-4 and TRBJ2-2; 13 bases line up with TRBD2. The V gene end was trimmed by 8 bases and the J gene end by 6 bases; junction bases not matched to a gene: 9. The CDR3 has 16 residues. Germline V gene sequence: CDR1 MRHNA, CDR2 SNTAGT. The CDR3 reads CASCRTSGRIAGELFF. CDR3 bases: TGTGCCAGCTGCAGGACTAGCGGGAGAATCGCCGGGGAGCTGTTTTTT.

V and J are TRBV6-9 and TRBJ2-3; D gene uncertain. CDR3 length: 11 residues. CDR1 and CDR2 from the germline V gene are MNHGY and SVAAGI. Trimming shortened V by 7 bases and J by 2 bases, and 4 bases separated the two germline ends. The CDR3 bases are TGTGCCAGCACCGTCACAGATACGCAGTATTTT. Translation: CASTVTDTQYF.

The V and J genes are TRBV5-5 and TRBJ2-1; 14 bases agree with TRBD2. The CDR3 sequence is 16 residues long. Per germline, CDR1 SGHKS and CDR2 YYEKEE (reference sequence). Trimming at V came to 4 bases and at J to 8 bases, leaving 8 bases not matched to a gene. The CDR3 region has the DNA TGTGCCAGCAGCCCCGGGACTAGCGGGAGTCGTTATGAGCAGTTCTTC. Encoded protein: CASSPGTSGSRYEQFF.

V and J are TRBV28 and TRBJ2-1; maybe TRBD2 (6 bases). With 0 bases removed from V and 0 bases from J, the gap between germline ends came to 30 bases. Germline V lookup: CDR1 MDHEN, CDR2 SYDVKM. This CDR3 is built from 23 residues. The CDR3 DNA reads TGTGCCAGCAGTTTATGTCGGCGGGAAGGCCGGGTACGGTATGCTCCCTCCTACAATGAGCAGTTCTTC. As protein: CASSLCRREGRVRYAPSYNEQFF.

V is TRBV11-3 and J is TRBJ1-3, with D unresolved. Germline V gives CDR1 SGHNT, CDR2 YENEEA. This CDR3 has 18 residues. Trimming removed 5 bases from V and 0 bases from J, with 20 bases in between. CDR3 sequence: CASSLREGYEFSGNTIYF. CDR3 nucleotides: TGTGCCAGCAGCCTAAGAGAGGGATATGAGTTCTCTGGAAACACCATATATTTT.

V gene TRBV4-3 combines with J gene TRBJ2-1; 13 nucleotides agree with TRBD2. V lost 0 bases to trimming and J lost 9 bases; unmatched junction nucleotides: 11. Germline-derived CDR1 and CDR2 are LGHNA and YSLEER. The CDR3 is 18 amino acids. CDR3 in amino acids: CASSQDPKGLAGVGEQFF. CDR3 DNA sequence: TGCGCCAGCAGCCAAGATCCTAAAGGACTAGCGGGAGTTGGTGAGCAGTTCTTC.

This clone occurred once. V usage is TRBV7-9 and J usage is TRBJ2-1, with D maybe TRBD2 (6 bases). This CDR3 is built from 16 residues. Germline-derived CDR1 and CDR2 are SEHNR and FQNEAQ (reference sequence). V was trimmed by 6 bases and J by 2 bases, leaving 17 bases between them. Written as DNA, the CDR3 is TGTGCCAGCAGAGACTGGGGTAGCGGAACCTACAATGAGCAGTTCTTC. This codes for CASRDWGSGTYNEQFF.

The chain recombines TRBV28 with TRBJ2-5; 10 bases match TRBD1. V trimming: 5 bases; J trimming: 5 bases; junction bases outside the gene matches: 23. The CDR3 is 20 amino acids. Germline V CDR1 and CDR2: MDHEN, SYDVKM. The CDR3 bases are TGTGCCAGCAGTGTCCCGGTCCGGGACAGGGGTTTGCCGCACCTGGAGACCCAGTACTTC. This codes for CASSVPVRDRGLPHLETQYF.

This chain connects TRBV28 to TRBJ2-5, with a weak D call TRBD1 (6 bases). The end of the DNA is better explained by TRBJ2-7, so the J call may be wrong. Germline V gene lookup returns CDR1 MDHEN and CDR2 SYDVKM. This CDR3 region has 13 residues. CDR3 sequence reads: CASVQGSTYEQYF. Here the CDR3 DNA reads TGTGCCAGCGTTCAGGGGTCAACCTACGAGCAGTACTTC.

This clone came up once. This CDR3 reads CASTGVRAEDTQYF. CDR3 nucleotides: TGTGCCAGCACGGGGGTGAGGGCCGAAGATACGCAGTATTTT. The gene calls are TRBV5-6 and TRBJ2-3, with a tentative D call TRBD2 (6 bases). V lost 6 bases, J lost 5 bases, and 16 bases lay in between. The CDR3 contains 14 residues. CDR1 SGHDT and CDR2 YYEEEE come from the germline V gene.